This note documents a single T cell receptor beta chain sequence. As yet, its antigen is unknown. The junction had 4 bases not matched to a gene; V was cut back by 6 bases and J by 0 bases. Per the germline V gene, CDR1 is MNHNS and CDR2 is SASEGT. This CDR3 region has 14 residues. An Oncomine TCR Beta short-read assay was used to sequence the DNA from cultured CD4+ T cells. MiXCR was run by TCRdb on the PCR reads, yielding one entry per CDR3 protein. The table has roughly 23,000 distinct CDR3 sequences, around 42% seen once. This specimen belongs to a study of vaccination and CD4 T cells after COVID-19. Time point described: late sampling 161 to 241 days after vaccination in three convalescent patients. Specified treatment: 10-day PBMC culture with coronavirus spike peptide pools or control peptides (ViraFEST assay). TCR sequencing followed the expansion of antigen-specific T cells with peptide pools in ViraFEST.

V gene TRBV6-1 combines with J gene TRBJ1-2; 7 nucleotides agree with TRBD1. The receptor's source is a human donor who had recovered from COVID-19. The specimen was CD4+ T cells from blood, cultured in vitro, collected about 7 months after SARS-CoV-2 vaccination. The CDR3 DNA reads as TGTGCCAGCAGAAGACAGGGACCTAACTATGGCTACACCTTC. As protein: CASRRQGPNYGYTF.